These 20 T cell receptor beta chains came from one sample sequenced in a study of blood T cells in healthy people across ages. Through a sample-barcoded 5' primer and a J-beta primer mix, a second PCR was run for roughly 6 to 12 cycles. TCRdb redid the calling of the 5' RACE reads with MiXCR, one entry per CDR3 protein. In the table there are 1 million to 1.2 million distinct CDR3 sequences, under 40% of which are singletons. The sample consisted of blood. These receptors originate from a man aged 18-30 years in good health.

The chain links TRBV14 to TRBJ1-1, with unresolved D. Deletions cut 4 bases from V and 2 bases from J, with 5 bases between. CDR3 size: 12 residues. Per the germline V gene, CDR1 is SGHDN and CDR2 is FVKESK. The DNA for the CDR3 is TGTGCCAGCAGCCGTCCTAACACTGAAGCTTTCTTT. Translating it yields CASSRPNTEAFF. Full variable domain (missing parts from reference TRBV14 and TRBJ1-1): EAGVTQFPSHSVIEKGQTVTLRCDPISGHDNLYWYRRVMGKEIKFLLHFVKESKQDESGMPNNRFLAERTGGTYSTLKVQPAELEDSGVYFCASSRPNTEAFFGQGTRLTVV.

This clonotype has only a few counts. This chain joins TRBV20-1 and TRBJ2-5; tentatively, D is TRBD1 (5 bases). Trimming cost V 5 bases and J 0 bases, with 13 bases left between them. CDR3 size: 14 residues. The germline CDR1 and CDR2 sequences are DFQATT and SNEGSKA (reference sequence). The DNA for the CDR3 is TGCAGTGCTCGAAGGGGTAGCAACCAAGAGACCCAGTACTTC. This encodes CSARRGSNQETQYF.

This sequence joins TRBV7-3 and TRBJ1-1; D might be TRBD1 (5 bases). Trimming stripped 5 bases from V and 4 bases from J, with 14 bases between. CDR1 is SGHTA and CDR2 is FQGTGA in the germline V gene. The CDR3 spans 14 residues. The CDR3 here is CASSVNSGSTEAFF. Here the CDR3 DNA reads TGTGCCAGCAGCGTAAACTCAGGGAGCACTGAAGCTTTCTTT.

The chain is built from TRBV29-1 and TRBJ1-1; 7 bases line up with TRBD1. This CDR3 spans 14 amino acids. Losses at the gene ends were 2 bases for V and 2 bases for J; bases not matched to a gene: 5. CDR1 SQVTM and CDR2 ANQGSEA come from the germline V gene. CDR3 sequence: CSVERTGANTEAFF. The CDR3 nucleotides are TGCAGCGTTGAAAGGACAGGAGCAAACACTGAAGCTTTCTTT.

This clonotype was seen repeatedly, ten times or more. The chain combines TRBV10-3 with TRBJ2-5; D call uncertain. The V and J ends lost 11 bases and 0 bases respectively, with 13 bases between them. The CDR3 length is 13 residues. Germline lookup yields CDR1 ENHRY and CDR2 SYGVKD. As DNA, the CDR3 is TGTGCCGTGAAGTGGACCGACCAAGAGACCCAGTACTTC. The encoded protein is CAVKWTDQETQYF.

This clonotype was recorded at least ten times. This chain links TRBV6-6 with TRBJ1-2, with 7 bases matching TRBD1. The CDR3 length is 14 residues. The trim removed 6 bases at V and 3 bases at J, leaving 7 bases unmatched. Germline CDR1 reads MNHNY; CDR2 reads SVGAGI (reference sequence). The DNA for the CDR3 is TGTGCCAGCAGAATTGGACAGGTGGACTATGGCTACACCTTC. Protein sequence: CASRIGQVDYGYTF.

The chain is built from TRBV6-6 and TRBJ1-2; D remains unclear. In germline, CDR1 is MNHNY, CDR2 SVGAGI (reference sequence). The CDR3 runs 12 residues. Trimming took off 6 bases at V and 8 bases at J, with 13 bases between the two ends. In nucleotides, the CDR3 is TGTGCCAGCAGCCAAGACGAACTGGGCTACACCTTC. Its protein is CASSQDELGYTF.

This chain connects TRBV6-2 or TRBV6-3 to TRBJ2-3; possible D gene TRBD1, 5 bases. Trimming removed 3 bases at V and 4 bases at J, with 17 bases between. The CDR3 has 16 residues. From germline, CDR1 is MNHEY and CDR2 SVGEGT. The CDR3 here is CASSYRGPDGADTQYF. The CDR3 DNA is TGTGCCAGCAGTTATAGGGGTCCGGACGGAGCAGATACGCAGTATTTT.

The rearrangement joins TRBV6-6 to TRBJ1-1; D is perhaps TRBD1 (5 bases). V was shortened by 0 bases and J by 1 base, with 12 bases between the two germline ends. CDR3 length: 16 amino acids. CDR1 MNHNY and CDR2 SVGAGI come from the germline V gene (reference sequence). The CDR3 here is CASSYSTGGSNTEAFF. The CDR3 DNA sequence: TGTGCCAGCAGTTACTCGACGGGGGGATCGAACACTGAAGCTTTCTTT.

This sequence joins TRBV6-5 and TRBJ2-3; D might be TRBD1 (6 bases). The CDR3 extends over 14 amino acids. CDR1 is MNHEY and CDR2 is SVGAGI in the germline V gene. The V and J ends lost 6 bases and 1 base respectively, with 11 bases between them. The CDR3 DNA reads TGTGCCAGCAGGAGTAGACAGGGCACAGATACGCAGTATTTT. Translated, it gives CASRSRQGTDTQYF.

Here the CDR3 reads CASSQDGRLNQPQHF. DNA for the CDR3: TGCGCCAGCAGCCAAGATGGCCGTTTGAATCAGCCCCAGCATTTT. The genes are TRBV4-1 and TRBJ1-5; D remains ambiguous. V gave up 0 bases and J gave up 4 bases, with 10 bases separating them. CDR1 is MGHRA and CDR2 is YSYEKL in the germline V gene. The CDR3 contains 15 residues.

This clonotype was seen only a few times. This chain connects TRBV27 to TRBJ2-3, with D unresolved. Germline V lookup: CDR1 MNHEY, CDR2 SMNVEV (reference sequence). V gave up 4 bases and J gave up 4 bases, with 9 bases separating them. The CDR3 contains 13 residues. The CDR3 DNA follows: TGTGCCAGCAGTTACAGTTCCTCAGATACGCAGTATTTT. Translating gives CASSYSSSDTQYF.

The gene calls are TRBV4-3 and TRBJ2-7, with 10 bases aligning to TRBD1. CDR3 length equals 16 residues. With V trimmed by 0 bases and J by 4 bases, 6 bases remained unmatched. Germline CDR1 and CDR2: LGHNA and YSLEER. This CDR3 reads CASSQDLGTGDYEQYF. For the CDR3, the DNA is TGCGCCAGCAGCCAAGATCTAGGGACAGGGGATTACGAGCAGTACTTC.

The rearrangement links TRBV29-1 to TRBJ1-1, with TRBD1 matching 7 bases. The CDR3 consists of 12 residues. The V gene's germline CDR1 is SQVTM and CDR2 ANQGSEA. The V and J ends lost 3 bases and 11 bases, in that order; junction bases with no gene match: 9. The DNA of the CDR3 is TGCAGCGTTGAGGGGAGGGGGCGGGTGGCTTTCTTT. Amino acids: CSVEGRGRVAFF.

The chain employs TRBV25-1 and TRBJ1-4; D remains unclear. Trimming left V 4 bases short and J 6 bases short, with 6 bases between. The CDR3 spans 12 residues. Germline V gene sequence: CDR1 MGHDK, CDR2 SYGVNS. The CDR3 protein is CASSAGYEKLFF. The CDR3 nucleotides read TGTGCCAGCAGTGCCGGGTATGAAAAACTGTTTTTT.

This clonotype was observed a handful of times. This rearrangement joins TRBV7-9 to TRBJ1-1; D ambiguous. Germline V gene sequence: CDR1 SEHNR, CDR2 FQNEAQ (reference sequence). V gave up 7 bases and J gave up 5 bases, with 20 bases separating them. There are 15 residues in the CDR3. As DNA, the CDR3 is TGTGCCAGCACGCTCTCAGAGGGTATGTGGACTGAAGCTTTCTTT. Its protein is CASTLSEGMWTEAFF.

The V and J genes are TRBV4-3 and TRBJ2-5, with a tentative D call TRBD2 (6 bases). Per the germline V gene, CDR1 is LGHNA and CDR2 is YSLEER. Trimming removed 9 bases at V and 5 bases at J, with 19 bases between. This CDR3 region has 14 residues. The CDR3 DNA reads as TGCGCCAGGATCCTCGTGGACCTAGCGGAGACCCAGTACTTC. Amino acid sequence: CARILVDLAETQYF.

This rearrangement joins TRBV4-3 to TRBJ2-4, with TRBD1 matching over 9 bases. Trimming cost V 4 bases and J 9 bases; bases outside gene matches: 13. The CDR3 covers 16 residues. Germline assignment: CDR1 LGHNA and CDR2 YSLEER. The CDR3 loop is CASSPLVAGQGIIQYF. The CDR3 coding sequence is TGCGCCAGCAGCCCACTAGTCGCGGGACAGGGCATCATTCAGTACTTC.

This clonotype was counted ten times or more. The rearrangement uses TRBV9 and TRBJ2-5; 7 bases map to TRBD1. Trimming cost V 4 bases and J 3 bases; bases outside gene matches: 6. The CDR3 has 14 residues. Germline lookup yields CDR1 SGDLS and CDR2 YYNGEE. The CDR3 DNA follows: TGTGCCAGCAGCTTAGTCGGGACAGAAGAGACCCAGTACTTC. Translated: CASSLVGTEETQYF. Variable domain in full (rest from reference TRBV9 and TRBJ2-5): DSGVTQTPKHLITATGQRVTLRCSPRSGDLSVYWYQQSLDQGLQFLIQYYNGEERAKGNILERFSAQQFPDLHSELNLSSLELGDSALYFCASSLVGTEETQYFGPGTRLLVL.

This chain joins TRBV9 and TRBJ1-3; D unclear. The CDR3 runs 16 residues. V was shortened by 0 bases and J by 2 bases, with 12 bases between the two germline ends. CDR1 is SGDLS and CDR2 is YYNGEE in the germline V gene. The CDR3 coding sequence is TGTGCCAGCAGCGTAGGTAACTCAGCGGCTGGAAACACCATATATTTT. Amino acid sequence: CASSVGNSAAGNTIYF.